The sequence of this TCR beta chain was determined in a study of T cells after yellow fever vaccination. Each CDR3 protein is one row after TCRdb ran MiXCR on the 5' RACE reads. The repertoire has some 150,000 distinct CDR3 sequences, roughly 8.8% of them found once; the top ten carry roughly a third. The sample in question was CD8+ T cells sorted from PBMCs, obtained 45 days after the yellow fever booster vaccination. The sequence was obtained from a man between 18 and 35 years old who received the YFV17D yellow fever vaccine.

The CDR3 DNA reads TGTGCCAGCAGTGACCGACTAGCGGGGGTGCTGACCCAGTACTTC. Translation gives CASSDRLAGVLTQYF. V usage is TRBV6-5 and J usage is TRBJ2-5, with TRBD2 matching 12 bases. The CDR3 has 15 residues. V was clipped by 5 bases and J by 7 bases; unmatched bases: 8. Looked up from germline, CDR1 is MNHEY and CDR2 is SVGAGI.